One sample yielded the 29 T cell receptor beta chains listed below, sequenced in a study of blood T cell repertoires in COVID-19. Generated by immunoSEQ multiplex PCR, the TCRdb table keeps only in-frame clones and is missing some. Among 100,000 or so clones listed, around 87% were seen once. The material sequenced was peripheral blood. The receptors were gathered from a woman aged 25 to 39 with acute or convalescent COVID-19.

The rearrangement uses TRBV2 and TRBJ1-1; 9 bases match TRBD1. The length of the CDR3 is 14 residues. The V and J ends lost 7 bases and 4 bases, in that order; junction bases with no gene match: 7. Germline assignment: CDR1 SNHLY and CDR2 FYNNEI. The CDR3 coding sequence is TGTGCCAGCACCCAAGACAGGGGGGCCACTGAAGCTTTCTTT. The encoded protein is CASTQDRGATEAFF.

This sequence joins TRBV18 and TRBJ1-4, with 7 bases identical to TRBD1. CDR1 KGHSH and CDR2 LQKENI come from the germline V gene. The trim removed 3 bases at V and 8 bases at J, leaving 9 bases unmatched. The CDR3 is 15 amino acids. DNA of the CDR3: TGTGCCAGCTCACCGGTACAACAGGGGAGGGAAAAACTGTTTTTT. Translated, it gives CASSPVQQGREKLFF.

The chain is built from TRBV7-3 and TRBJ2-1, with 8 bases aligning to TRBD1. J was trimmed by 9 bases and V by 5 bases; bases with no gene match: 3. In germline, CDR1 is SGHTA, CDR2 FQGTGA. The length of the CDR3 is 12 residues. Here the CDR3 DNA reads TGTGCCAGCAGCATCGACAGGGGTGAGCAGTTCTTC. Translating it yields CASSIDRGEQFF.

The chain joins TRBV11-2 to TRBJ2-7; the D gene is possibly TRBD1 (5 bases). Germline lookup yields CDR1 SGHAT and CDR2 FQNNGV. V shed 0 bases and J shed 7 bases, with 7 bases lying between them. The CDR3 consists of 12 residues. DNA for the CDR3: TGTGCCAGCAGCTTAGATCACAGGGAGCAGTACTTC. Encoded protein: CASSLDHREQYF.

The CDR3 nucleotides read TGCGCCAGCAGCTTGGGGGGGGGACCCGGAACAGAAAAACTGTTTTTT. Its protein is CASSLGGGPGTEKLFF. The V call is TRBV5-1, the J call TRBJ1-4; tentatively, D is TRBD1 (5 bases). Per the germline V gene, CDR1 is SGHRS and CDR2 is YFSETQ. The CDR3 is made up of 16 amino acids. The V end was cut by 0 bases, the J end by 8 bases, with 17 bases between.

The CDR3 loop is CASSEEQAQGGEKLFF. CDR3 DNA sequence: TGTGCCAGCAGTGAAGAGCAGGCCCAGGGAGGGGAAAAACTGTTTTTT. The rearrangement links TRBV2 to TRBJ1-4, with D possibly being TRBD1 (5 bases). Germline CDR1 reads SNHLY; CDR2 reads FYNNEI. The V end lost 1 base, the J end lost 8 bases, and 17 bases lay between the germline ends. This CDR3 contains 16 residues.

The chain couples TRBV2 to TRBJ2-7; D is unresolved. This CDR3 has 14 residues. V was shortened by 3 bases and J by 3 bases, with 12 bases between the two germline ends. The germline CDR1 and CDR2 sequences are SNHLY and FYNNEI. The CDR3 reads CASSEGRLSYEQYF. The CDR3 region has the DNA TGTGCCAGCAGTGAGGGCAGGCTAAGCTACGAGCAGTACTTC.

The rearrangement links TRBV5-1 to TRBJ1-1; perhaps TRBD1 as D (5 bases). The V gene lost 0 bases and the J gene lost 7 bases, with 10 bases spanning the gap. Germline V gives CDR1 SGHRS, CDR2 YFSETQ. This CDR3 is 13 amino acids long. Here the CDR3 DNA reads TGCGCCAGCAGCTTGGGACCCGGGGGTGAAGCTTTCTTT. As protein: CASSLGPGGEAFF.

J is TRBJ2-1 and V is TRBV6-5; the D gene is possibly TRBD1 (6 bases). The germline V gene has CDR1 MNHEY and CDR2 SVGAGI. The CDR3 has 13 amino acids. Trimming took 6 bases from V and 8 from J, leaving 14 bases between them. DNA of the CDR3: TGTGCCAGCAGCCTCGGACAGCAAGATGAGCAGTTCTTC. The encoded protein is CASSLGQQDEQFF.

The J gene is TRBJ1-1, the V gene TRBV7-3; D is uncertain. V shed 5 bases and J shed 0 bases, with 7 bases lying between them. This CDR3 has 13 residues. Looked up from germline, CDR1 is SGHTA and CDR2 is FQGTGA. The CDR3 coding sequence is TGTGCCAGCAGCCCGCGATTGAACACTGAAGCTTTCTTT. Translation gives CASSPRLNTEAFF.

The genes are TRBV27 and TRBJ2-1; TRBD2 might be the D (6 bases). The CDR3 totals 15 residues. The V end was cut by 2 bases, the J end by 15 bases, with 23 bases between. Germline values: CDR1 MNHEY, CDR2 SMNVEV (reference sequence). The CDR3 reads CASSLDPRGDAPRFF. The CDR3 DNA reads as TGTGCCAGCAGTTTAGACCCCCGCGGGGACGCCCCTAGGTTCTTC.

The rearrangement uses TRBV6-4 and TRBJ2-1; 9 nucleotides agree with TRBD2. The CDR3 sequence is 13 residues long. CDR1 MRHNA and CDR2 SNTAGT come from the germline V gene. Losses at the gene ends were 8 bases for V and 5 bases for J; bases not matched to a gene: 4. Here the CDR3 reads CASRGGADNEQFF. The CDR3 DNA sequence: TGTGCCAGCCGCGGGGGGGCTGACAATGAGCAGTTCTTC.

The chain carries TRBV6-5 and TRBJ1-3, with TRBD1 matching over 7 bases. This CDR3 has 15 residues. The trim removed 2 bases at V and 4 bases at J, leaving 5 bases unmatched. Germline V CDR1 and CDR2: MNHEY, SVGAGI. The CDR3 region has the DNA TGTGCCAGCAGTTACGGGACAGACCGAGGAAACACCATATATTTT. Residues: CASSYGTDRGNTIYF.

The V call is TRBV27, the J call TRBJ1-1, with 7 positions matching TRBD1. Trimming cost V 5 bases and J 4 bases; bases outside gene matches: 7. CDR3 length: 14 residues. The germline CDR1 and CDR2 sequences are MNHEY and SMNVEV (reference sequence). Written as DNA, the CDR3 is TGTGCCAGCAGTGTTCGACAGGGTGGCACTGAAGCTTTCTTT. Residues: CASSVRQGGTEAFF.

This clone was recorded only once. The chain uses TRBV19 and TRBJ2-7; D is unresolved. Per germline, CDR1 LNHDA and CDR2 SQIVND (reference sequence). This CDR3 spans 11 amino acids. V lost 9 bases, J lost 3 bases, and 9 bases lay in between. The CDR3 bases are TGTGCCAGCGGTGCAGGCTACGAGCAGTACTTC. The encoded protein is CASGAGYEQYF.

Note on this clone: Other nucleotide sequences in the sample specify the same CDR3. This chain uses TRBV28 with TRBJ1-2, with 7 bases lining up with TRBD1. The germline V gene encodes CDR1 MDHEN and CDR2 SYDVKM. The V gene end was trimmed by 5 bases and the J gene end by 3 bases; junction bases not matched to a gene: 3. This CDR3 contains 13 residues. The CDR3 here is CASSVGQHYGYTF. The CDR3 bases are TGTGCCAGCAGTGTGGGACAGCACTATGGCTACACCTTC.

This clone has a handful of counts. CDR3 region: CASRLGQGYSNQPQHF. CDR3 DNA sequence: TGTGCCAGCAGGCTTGGACAGGGCTATAGCAATCAGCCCCAGCATTTT. The rearrangement uses TRBV28 and TRBJ1-5; 8 nucleotides agree with TRBD1. This CDR3 has 16 amino acids. Germline lookup yields CDR1 MDHEN and CDR2 SYDVKM. With 6 bases clipped from V and 0 bases from J, the junction kept 7 bases outside the gene matches.

The CDR3 protein is CASNQQGTGQQFF. CDR3 nucleotides: TGTGCCAGCAACCAACAGGGTACCGGTCAGCAGTTCTTC. V usage is TRBV12-3 or TRBV12-4 and J usage is TRBJ2-1, with a possible D match to TRBD1 (6 bases). Trimming cost V 7 bases and J 11 bases, with 18 bases left between them. CDR3 length: 13 amino acids.

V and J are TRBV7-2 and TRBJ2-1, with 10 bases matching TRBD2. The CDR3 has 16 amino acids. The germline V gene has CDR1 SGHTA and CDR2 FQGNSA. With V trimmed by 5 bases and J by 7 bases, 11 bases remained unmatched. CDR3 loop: CASSRWVSGGNNEQFF. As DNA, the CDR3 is TGTGCCAGCAGCCGGTGGGTTAGCGGGGGGAATAATGAGCAGTTCTTC. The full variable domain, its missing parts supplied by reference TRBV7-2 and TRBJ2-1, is GAGVSQSPSNKVTEKGKDVELRCDPISGHTALYWYRQSLGQGLEFLIYFQGNSAPDKSGLPSDRFSAERTGGSVSTLTIQRTQQEDSAVYLCASSRWVSGGNNEQFFGPGTRLTVL.

This CDR3 reads CATSWAGGVHYGYTF. CDR3 DNA sequence: TGTGCCACCAGCTGGGCGGGGGGTGTTCACTATGGCTACACCTTC. The chain has TRBV15 and TRBJ1-2; the D gene is possibly TRBD1 (5 bases). This CDR3 comprises 15 residues. The germline V and J ends were trimmed by 5 bases and 3 bases, with 16 bases remaining between them. CDR1 LNHNV and CDR2 YYDKDF come from the germline V gene (reference sequence).

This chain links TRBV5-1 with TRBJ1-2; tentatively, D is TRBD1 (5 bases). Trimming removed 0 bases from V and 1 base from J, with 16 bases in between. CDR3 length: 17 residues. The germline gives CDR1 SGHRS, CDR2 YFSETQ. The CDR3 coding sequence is TGCGCCAGCAGCTTGGACGGCCCAGGGACTCTTAACTATGGCTACACCTTC. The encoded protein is CASSLDGPGTLNYGYTF.

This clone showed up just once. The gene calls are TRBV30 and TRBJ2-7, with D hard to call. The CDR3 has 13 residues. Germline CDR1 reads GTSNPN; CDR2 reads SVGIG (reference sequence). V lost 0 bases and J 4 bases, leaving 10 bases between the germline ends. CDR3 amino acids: CAWSVLSGYEQYF. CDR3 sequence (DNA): TGTGCCTGGAGTGTTTTATCCGGTTACGAGCAGTACTTC.

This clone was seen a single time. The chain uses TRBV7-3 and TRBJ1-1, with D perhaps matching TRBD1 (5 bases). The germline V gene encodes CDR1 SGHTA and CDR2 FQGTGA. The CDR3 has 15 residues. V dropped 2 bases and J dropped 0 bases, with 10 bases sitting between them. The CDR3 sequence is CASSLQGLLNTEAFF. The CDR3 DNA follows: TGTGCCAGCAGCTTACAGGGCTTATTGAACACTGAAGCTTTCTTT. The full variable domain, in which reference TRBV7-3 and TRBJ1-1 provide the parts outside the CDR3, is GAGVSQTPSNKVTEKGKYVELRCDPISGHTALYWYRQSLGQGPEFLIYFQGTGAADDSGLPNDRFFAVRPEGSVSTLKIQRTERGDSAVYLCASSLQGLLNTEAFFGQGTRLTVV.

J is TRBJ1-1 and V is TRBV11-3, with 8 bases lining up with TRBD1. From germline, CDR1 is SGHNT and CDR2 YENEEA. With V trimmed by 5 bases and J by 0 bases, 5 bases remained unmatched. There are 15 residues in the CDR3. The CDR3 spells CASSPRTGMNTEAFF. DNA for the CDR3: TGTGCCAGCAGCCCTCGGACAGGGATGAACACTGAAGCTTTCTTT.

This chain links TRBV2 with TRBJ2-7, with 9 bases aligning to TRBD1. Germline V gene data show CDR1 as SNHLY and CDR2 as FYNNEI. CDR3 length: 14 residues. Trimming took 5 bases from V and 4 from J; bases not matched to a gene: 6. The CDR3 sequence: CASSPGQGRYEQYF. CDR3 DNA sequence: TGTGCCAGCAGTCCGGGACAGGGACGTTACGAGCAGTACTTC.

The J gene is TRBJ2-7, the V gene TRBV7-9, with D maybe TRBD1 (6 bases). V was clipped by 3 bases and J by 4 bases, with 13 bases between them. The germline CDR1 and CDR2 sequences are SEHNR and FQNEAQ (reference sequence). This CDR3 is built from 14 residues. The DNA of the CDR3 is TGTGCCAGCAGCTTTCCCGGACAGAATTACGAGCAGTACTTC. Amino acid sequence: CASSFPGQNYEQYF.

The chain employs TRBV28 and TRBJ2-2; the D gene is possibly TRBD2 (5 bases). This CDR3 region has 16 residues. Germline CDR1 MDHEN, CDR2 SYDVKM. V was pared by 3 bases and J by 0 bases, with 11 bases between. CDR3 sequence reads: CASSLAGRANTGELFF. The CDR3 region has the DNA TGTGCCAGCAGTTTGGCGGGCCGCGCGAACACCGGGGAGCTGTTTTTT. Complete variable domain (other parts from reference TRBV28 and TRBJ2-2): DVKVTQSSRYLVKRTGEKVFLECVQDMDHENMFWYRQDPGLGLRLIYFSYDVKMKEKGDIPEGYSVSREKKERFSLILESASTNQTSMYLCASSLAGRANTGELFFGEGSRLTVL.

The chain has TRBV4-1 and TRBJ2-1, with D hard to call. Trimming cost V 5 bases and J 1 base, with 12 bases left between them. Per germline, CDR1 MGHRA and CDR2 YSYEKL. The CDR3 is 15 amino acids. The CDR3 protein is CASSFRPGSYNEQFF. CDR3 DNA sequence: TGCGCCAGCAGCTTCCGCCCGGGTTCCTACAATGAGCAGTTCTTC.

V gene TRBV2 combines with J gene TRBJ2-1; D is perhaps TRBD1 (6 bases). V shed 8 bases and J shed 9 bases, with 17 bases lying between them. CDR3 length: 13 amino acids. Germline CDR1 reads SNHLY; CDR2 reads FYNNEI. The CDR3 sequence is CASRRQVSGEQFF. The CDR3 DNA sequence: TGTGCCAGCCGCCGACAGGTGTCTGGTGAGCAGTTCTTC. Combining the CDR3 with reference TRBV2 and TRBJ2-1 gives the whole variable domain EPEVTQTPSHQVTQMGQEVILRCVPISNHLYFYWYRQILGQKVEFLVSFYNNEISEKSEIFDDQFSVERPDGSNFTLKIRSTKLEDSAMYFCASRRQVSGEQFFGPGTRLTVL.